The 23 T cell receptor beta chains below were found in one sample sequenced in a study of blood T cell repertoires in COVID-19. TCRdb's copy holds only in-frame clones and misses some; the assay was immunoSEQ multiplex PCR. This table holds 200,000 to 300,000 clones, roughly 90% found once. The sequenced sample consisted of PBMCs or T cells enriched from blood (not recorded which). These receptors were collected from a young woman with acute COVID-19.

This clone was found once. The V gene is TRBV14, the J gene TRBJ1-2; 8 nucleotides line up with TRBD1. The junction had 4 bases not matched to a gene; V was cut back by 0 bases and J by 4 bases. The CDR3 runs to 15 residues. The germline V gene has CDR1 SGHDN and CDR2 FVKESK. The DNA for the CDR3 is TGTGCCAGCAGCCAAGATTGGGACAGGCGCTATGGCTACACCTTC. It translates to CASSQDWDRRYGYTF.

The chain uses TRBV20-1 and TRBJ2-3, with D possibly being TRBD2 (6 bases). Trimming shortened V by 3 bases and J by 6 bases, and 13 bases separated the two germline ends. Germline-derived CDR1 and CDR2 are DFQATT and SNEGSKA (reference sequence). This CDR3 is 13 amino acids long. CDR3 sequence reads: CSASPWGDDTQYF. The CDR3 DNA follows: TGCAGTGCTAGTCCCTGGGGGGACGATACGCAGTATTTT.

The chain recombines TRBV2 with TRBJ1-1; TRBD1 agrees at 7 bases. After removal of 8 bases from V and 10 bases from J, the junction contained 1 base not matched to a gene. The V gene's germline CDR1 is SNHLY and CDR2 FYNNEI. The CDR3 sequence is 9 residues long. CDR3 loop: CASPGGAFF. The CDR3 region has the DNA TGTGCCAGCCCAGGGGGAGCTTTCTTT.

This chain links TRBV10-3 with TRBJ1-5, with D perhaps matching TRBD1 (6 bases). The CDR3 covers 15 residues. Trimming stripped 1 base from V and 7 bases from J, with 14 bases between. Germline V gives CDR1 ENHRY, CDR2 SYGVKD. The CDR3 DNA is TGTGCCATCAGTGAGTACAGGGTACATCTACAGCCCCAGCATTTT. Encoded protein: CAISEYRVHLQPQHF.

J is TRBJ1-4 and V is TRBV7-8; no clear D. The CDR3 spans 16 residues. From germline, CDR1 is SGHVS and CDR2 FQNEAQ. The ends were cut back, 3 bases at V and 0 bases at J, with 11 bases in the middle. CDR3 sequence reads: CASSFVDWPTNEKLFF. The CDR3 coding sequence is TGTGCCAGCAGCTTCGTAGACTGGCCAACTAATGAAAAACTGTTTTTT.

This chain joins TRBV27 and TRBJ2-7; perhaps TRBD2 as D (6 bases). This CDR3 is 13 amino acids long. Germline CDR1 reads MNHEY; CDR2 reads SMNVEV (reference sequence). Trimming pared 2 bases from V and 3 bases from J, leaving 8 bases between. Here the CDR3 reads CASSLLGGYEQYF. CDR3 sequence (DNA): TGTGCCAGCAGTTTACTGGGGGGCTACGAGCAGTACTTC.

In DNA, the CDR3 is TGCAGTGCTATTGACGGTTACACTGAAGCTTTCTTT. Residues: CSAIDGYTEAFF. This chain uses TRBV20-1 with TRBJ1-1, with D unclear. This CDR3 is 12 amino acids long. Trimming stripped 4 bases from V and 3 bases from J, with 9 bases between. Looked up from germline, CDR1 is DFQATT and CDR2 is SNEGSKA (reference sequence).

Notes on this clone: The junction and the germline gene differ at one end; a read error may be behind it. This rearrangement joins TRBV5-4 to TRBJ1-2, with D perhaps TRBD1 (5 bases). There are 14 residues in the CDR3. CDR1 is SGHNT, CDR2 YYREEE, per germline (reference sequence). CDR3 region: CASSLGRETGGYTF. CDR3 bases: TGTGCCAGCAGTTTGGGACGGGAAACTGGTGGCTACACCTTC.

V is TRBV5-1 and J is TRBJ2-1; 9 nucleotides agree with TRBD1. CDR3 length: 14 amino acids. Germline CDR1 and CDR2: SGHRS and YFSETQ. V gave up 4 bases and J gave up 4 bases; unmatched junction bases: 3. Here the CDR3 DNA reads TGCGCCAGCAGCGGGACAGGGCTTTACAATGAGCAGTTCTTC. Its translation is CASSGTGLYNEQFF.

CDR3 DNA sequence: TGCGCCAGCAGTGAGCAGGGGAATGAGGACATTCAGTACTTC. Its translation: CASSEQGNEDIQYF. V and J are TRBV10-1 and TRBJ2-4, with D possibly being TRBD1 (6 bases). Germline V CDR1 and CDR2: WNHNN, SYGVQD (reference sequence). The CDR3 has 14 amino acids. V shed 2 bases and J shed 8 bases, with 13 bases lying between them.

The rearrangement uses TRBV15 and TRBJ2-7, with D possibly TRBD1 on 5 matching bases. There are 13 residues in the CDR3. Trimming removed 6 bases from V and 0 bases from J, with 9 bases in between. Germline CDR1 is LNHNV and CDR2 is YYDKDF (reference sequence). In DNA form, the CDR3 reads TGTGCCACCAGGGACATAAGCTCCTACGAGCAGTACTTC. Amino acids: CATRDISSYEQYF.

The genes are TRBV7-8 and TRBJ2-7, with D perhaps TRBD2 (5 bases). This CDR3 spans 13 amino acids. Trimming shortened V by 3 bases and J by 4 bases, and 10 bases separated the two germline ends. Per germline, CDR1 SGHVS and CDR2 FQNEAQ. The DNA of the CDR3 is TGTGCCAGCAGCTTGAGGGATAGTTACGAGCAGTACTTC. As protein: CASSLRDSYEQYF.

V is TRBV11-2 and J is TRBJ1-1; D gene unclear. The CDR3 loop spans 14 amino acids. In germline, CDR1 is SGHAT, CDR2 FQNNGV. Trimming shortened V by 3 bases and J by 3 bases, and 11 bases separated the two germline ends. The CDR3 region has the DNA TGTGCCAGCAGCTTGCGAGGCGGGTACACTGAAGCTTTCTTT. Translating gives CASSLRGGYTEAFF.

The gene calls are TRBV5-4 and TRBJ1-1; D remains ambiguous. Germline loops: CDR1 SGHNT, CDR2 YYREEE (reference sequence). V was trimmed by 4 bases and J by 1 base, leaving 8 bases between them. The CDR3 spans 13 residues. The CDR3 loop reads CASSGWRNTEAFF. The CDR3 DNA is TGTGCCAGCAGCGGGTGGAGGAACACTGAAGCTTTCTTT.

The V and J genes are TRBV25-1 and TRBJ1-1; D may be TRBD1 (6 bases). V was pared by 7 bases and J by 5 bases, with 11 bases between. The CDR3 contains 12 residues. Per the germline V gene, CDR1 is MGHDK and CDR2 is SYGVNS. Here the CDR3 DNA reads TGTGCCAGCATGCGGGGGGCGACTGAAGCTTTCTTT. Its translation is CASMRGATEAFF.

The V and J genes are TRBV10-3 and TRBJ1-1, with D possibly being TRBD1 (5 bases). Trimming pared 2 bases from V and 9 bases from J, leaving 13 bases between. CDR1 ENHRY and CDR2 SYGVKD come from the germline V gene. CDR3 length: 13 residues. The CDR3 is CAISEVGGSQAFF. For the CDR3, the DNA is TGTGCCATCAGTGAGGTCGGGGGATCGCAAGCTTTCTTT.

CDR3: CASSWGVRSPYEQYF. The DNA of the CDR3 is TGTGCCAGCAGCTGGGGGGTCAGGTCTCCCTACGAGCAGTACTTC. This chain links TRBV5-4 with TRBJ2-7; D may be TRBD2 (6 bases). V was trimmed by 3 bases and J by 2 bases, leaving 15 bases between them. The germline V gene has CDR1 SGHNT and CDR2 YYREEE (reference sequence). This CDR3 contains 15 residues. Together with reference TRBV5-4 and TRBJ2-7, the CDR3 gives the full variable domain: ETGVTQSPTHLIKTRGQQVTLRCSSQSGHNTVSWYQQALGQGPQFIFQYYREEENGRGNFPPRFSGLQFPNYSSELNVNALELDDSALYLCASSWGVRSPYEQYFGPGTRLTVT.

The gene calls are TRBV6-5 and TRBJ1-1; D remains ambiguous. This CDR3 spans 12 amino acids. V was clipped by 5 bases and J by 9 bases, with 13 bases between them. Germline V gives CDR1 MNHEY, CDR2 SVGAGI. CDR3 nucleotide sequence: TGTGCCAGCAGTCCCCCAGCGACCCAAGCTTTCTTT. This sequence encodes CASSPPATQAFF.

The chain carries TRBV7-9 and TRBJ2-5; D not certain. The CDR3 contains 11 residues. V was trimmed by 6 bases and J by 5 bases, leaving 7 bases between them. Germline values: CDR1 SEHNR, CDR2 FQNEAQ (reference sequence). DNA of the CDR3: TGTGCCAGCAGACTTGTCGAGACCCAGTACTTC. It translates to CASRLVETQYF.

V gene TRBV2 combines with J gene TRBJ2-7; D is ambiguous. In germline, CDR1 is SNHLY, CDR2 FYNNEI. This CDR3 contains 12 residues. Trimming took 7 bases from V and 4 from J, leaving 11 bases between them. The DNA for the CDR3 is TGTGCCAGCAACCGTGTCGGGTACGAGCAGTACTTC. Protein sequence: CASNRVGYEQYF.

This chain links TRBV4-1 with TRBJ2-7; the D is unclear. V was pared by 1 base and J by 1 base, with 5 bases between. The germline gives CDR1 MGHRA, CDR2 YSYEKL. This CDR3 is 13 amino acids long. The CDR3 DNA reads TGCGCCAGCAGCCAAGTGTTATCCTACGAGCAGTACTTC. It encodes CASSQVLSYEQYF.

The V call is TRBV11-2, the J call TRBJ2-7; 10 positions match TRBD2. Germline assignment: CDR1 SGHAT and CDR2 FQNNGV. The V gene end was trimmed by 1 base and the J gene end by 4 bases; junction bases not matched to a gene: 4. The CDR3 loop spans 15 amino acids. As DNA, the CDR3 is TGTGCCAGCAGCTTAGGTAGCGGGGGGACGTACGAGCAGTACTTC. Its protein product is CASSLGSGGTYEQYF. Looking up the rest from reference TRBV11-2 and TRBJ2-7 gives the full variable domain: EAGVAQSPRYKIIEKRQSVAFWCNPISGHATLYWYQQILGQGPKLLIQFQNNGVVDDSQLPKDRFSAERLKGVDSTLKIQPAKLEDSAVYLCASSLGSGGTYEQYFGPGTRLTVT.

CDR3 residues: CASSPGTGGTSYEQYF. CDR3 bases: TGTGCCAGCTCACCTGGGACAGGGGGCACCTCCTACGAGCAGTACTTC. The chain couples TRBV18 to TRBJ2-7; TRBD1 agrees at 12 bases. There are 16 residues in the CDR3. V lost 3 bases, J lost 0 bases, and 3 bases stayed unmatched. Germline CDR1 and CDR2: KGHSH and LQKENI.